The 28 T cell receptor beta chains listed next were all sequenced from one sample in a study of CD8 T cells in ankylosing spondylitis. A single record per CDR3 protein comes from TCRdb applying MiXCR to the 5' RACE reads. This table has around 25,000 distinct CDR3 sequences, 13% appearing once. Input material: blood. The receptors here all came from a male donor with ankylosing spondylitis or in good health (not recorded which).

This clonotype was seen more than once but under ten times. V usage is TRBV5-5 and J usage is TRBJ1-1; a possible D gene is TRBD1 (6 bases). Trimming cost V 1 base and J 4 bases, with 8 bases left between them. The CDR3 is made up of 13 amino acids. The germline V gene encodes CDR1 SGHKS and CDR2 YYEKEE (reference sequence). Here the CDR3 DNA reads TGTGCCAGCAGCTTGCTAGGGGGCACTGAAGCTTTCTTT. This gives the protein CASSLLGGTEAFF.

This chain connects TRBV5-1 to TRBJ2-2; maybe TRBD1 (5 bases). Per germline, CDR1 SGHRS and CDR2 YFSETQ. The V end was cut by 4 bases, the J end by 4 bases, with 14 bases between. The CDR3 spans 15 residues. The CDR3 loop reads CASSRRGLGTGELFF. The CDR3, as DNA: TGCGCCAGCAGCAGAAGGGGTCTAGGCACCGGGGAGCTGTTTTTT.

This clonotype was seen ten or more times. This sequence joins TRBV29-1 and TRBJ1-6; TRBD1 agrees at 8 bases. V lost 6 bases and J lost 6; bases outside the gene matches: 7. Germline V gene data show CDR1 as SQVTM and CDR2 as ANQGSEA. CDR3 length: 14 amino acids. The CDR3 sequence is CSVPPTGVNSPLHF. The CDR3, as DNA: TGCAGCGTCCCTCCGACAGGGGTTAATTCACCCCTCCACTTT.

This rearrangement joins TRBV5-1 to TRBJ1-1; D is undetermined. CDR1 is SGHRS, CDR2 YFSETQ, per germline. Between the trimmed V and J ends, which lost 4 bases and 2 bases, there was a span of 3 bases. The CDR3 is 11 amino acids. CDR3 amino acids: CASSLNTEAFF. As DNA, the CDR3 is TGCGCCAGCAGCCTTAACACTGAAGCTTTCTTT.

The rearrangement uses TRBV20-1 and TRBJ2-1; 8 bases align to TRBD2. CDR3 size: 14 residues. V was clipped by 6 bases and J by 4 bases; unmatched bases: 8. The germline gives CDR1 DFQATT, CDR2 SNEGSKA (reference sequence). The CDR3 reads CSAEESGGYNEQFF. The CDR3 region has the DNA TGCAGTGCGGAAGAAAGCGGGGGTTACAATGAGCAGTTCTTC.

The table lists this clonotype with a count of one. A read error may explain this, as a much larger clone is one base away. The chain joins TRBV7-2 to TRBJ2-2, with D possibly matching TRBD2 (6 bases). The CDR3 totals 14 residues. Per germline, CDR1 SGHTA and CDR2 FQGNSA. CDR3 protein: CARSLAAGSGELFF. The CDR3 nucleotides are TGTGCCAGGAGCTTAGCGGCGGGGTCCGGGGAGCTGTTTTTT.

This clonotype is judged medium-sized (0.01 to 0.1%). The chain links TRBV12-3 or TRBV12-4 to TRBJ2-3; 10 bases align to TRBD1. CDR3 size: 15 residues. Unmatched junction bases numbered 10, after V lost 5 bases and J lost 8 bases. The DNA of the CDR3 is TGTGCCAGCAGTCCCACCGGGACAGGGGACCTTACGCAGTATTTT. This encodes CASSPTGTGDLTQYF.

This clonotype was counted ten times or more. This chain joins TRBV15 and TRBJ2-1; 8 positions match TRBD2. J was trimmed by 5 bases and V by 0 bases; bases with no gene match: 6. CDR3 size: 16 residues. From germline, CDR1 is LNHNV and CDR2 YYDKDF (reference sequence). The CDR3 sequence is CATSREPGGLNNEQFF. The CDR3 nucleotides are TGTGCCACCAGCAGAGAACCGGGAGGGCTGAACAATGAGCAGTTCTTC.

This clonotype was seen repeatedly, ten times or more. V is TRBV15 and J is TRBJ1-1; the D is unclear. Trimming removed 0 bases from V and 8 bases from J, with 13 bases in between. CDR1 is LNHNV and CDR2 is YYDKDF in the germline V gene (reference sequence). This CDR3 is 14 amino acids long. As DNA, the CDR3 is TGTGCCACCAGCAGAGATAATCGGCCTTCGGAAGCTTTCTTT. Its protein is CATSRDNRPSEAFF.

The chain has TRBV28 and TRBJ2-4; possibly TRBD1 for D (6 bases). The CDR3 is 15 amino acids. Germline-derived CDR1 and CDR2 are MDHEN and SYDVKM. V dropped 2 bases and J dropped 1 base, with 9 bases sitting between them. CDR3 bases: TGTGCCAGCAGTTTAAGACAGGCCGCCAAAAACATTCAGTACTTC. This codes for CASSLRQAAKNIQYF.

This clonotype was detected a few times. This chain links TRBV12-3 or TRBV12-4 with TRBJ2-3; D tentatively fits TRBD1 or TRBD2 (5 bases each). The length of the CDR3 is 15 residues. V was trimmed by 3 bases and J by 4 bases, leaving 14 bases between them. CDR3 residues: CASSLGVQGPDTQYF. The CDR3 bases are TGTGCCAGCAGTTTGGGGGTTCAGGGCCCAGATACGCAGTATTTT.

This clonotype has ten or more counts. The chain recombines TRBV7-2 with TRBJ1-2; TRBD1 aligns across 7 bases. With 1 base clipped from V and 3 bases from J, the junction kept 5 bases outside the gene matches. CDR1 and CDR2 (germline): SGHTA, FQGNSA. This CDR3 contains 15 residues. The CDR3 DNA follows: TGTGCCAGCAGCTTAGACGGAGACAGGGACTATGGCTACACCTTC. Amino acid sequence: CASSLDGDRDYGYTF. Full variable domain (missing parts from reference TRBV7-2 and TRBJ1-2): GAGVSQSPSNKVTEKGKDVELRCDPISGHTALYWYRQSLGQGLEFLIYFQGNSAPDKSGLPSDRFSAERTGGSVSTLTIQRTQQEDSAVYLCASSLDGDRDYGYTFGSGTRLTVV.

The rearrangement joins TRBV29-1 to TRBJ2-3; TRBD1 aligns across 9 bases. CDR3 length: 16 amino acids. Unmatched junction bases numbered 8, after V lost 3 bases and J lost 1 base. Germline lookup yields CDR1 SQVTM and CDR2 ANQGSEA. As DNA, the CDR3 is TGCAGCGTTGAGGGCCGGGACAGGGTGGGCACAGATACGCAGTATTTT. Translating it yields CSVEGRDRVGTDTQYF.

The table lists this clonotype with a few counts. The gene calls are TRBV7-9 and TRBJ2-2; D uncertain. CDR1 and CDR2 from the germline V gene are SEHNR and FQNEAQ (reference sequence). Between the trimmed V and J ends, which lost 2 bases and 1 base, there was a span of 8 bases. The CDR3 is 15 amino acids. The CDR3 DNA reads as TGTGCCAGCAGCTTACGCAGTGAGAACACCGGGGAGCTGTTTTTT. It yields the protein CASSLRSENTGELFF.

The chain joins TRBV13 to TRBJ2-5; TRBD2 agrees at 14 bases. Germline CDR1 PRHDT, CDR2 FYEKMQ (reference sequence). This CDR3 spans 17 amino acids. After removal of 5 bases from V and 4 bases from J, the junction contained 9 bases not matched to a gene. The CDR3, as DNA: TGTGCCAGCAGCGTTTCCGGGACTAGCGGGAGAGGAGAGACCCAGTACTTC. Its translation is CASSVSGTSGRGETQYF.

This clonotype was picked up many times. V gene TRBV27 combines with J gene TRBJ2-1; 13 nucleotides align to TRBD2. From germline, CDR1 is MNHEY and CDR2 SMNVEV (reference sequence). J was trimmed by 6 bases and V by 3 bases; bases with no gene match: 8. This CDR3 region has 17 residues. CDR3 nucleotide sequence: TGTGCCAGCAGTTTCGGAATCGGGACTAGCGGGGTCAATGAGCAGTTCTTC. Protein: CASSFGIGTSGVNEQFF.

The J gene is TRBJ2-7, the V gene TRBV30, with a tentative D call TRBD2 (5 bases). The germline V gene has CDR1 GTSNPN and CDR2 SVGIG (reference sequence). The V end was cut by 2 bases, the J end by 4 bases, with 12 bases between. The CDR3 loop spans 13 amino acids. CDR3 protein: CAWSRGIRYEQYF. For the CDR3, the DNA is TGTGCCTGGAGTAGAGGGATAAGGTACGAGCAGTACTTC.

This clonotype was counted many times. The chain recombines TRBV20-1 with TRBJ1-4, with 8 nucleotides matching TRBD1. V lost 5 bases and J lost 5; bases outside the gene matches: 7. Germline values: CDR1 DFQATT, CDR2 SNEGSKA (reference sequence). This CDR3 contains 14 residues. The CDR3 sequence: CSAGQGALNEKLFF. CDR3 DNA: TGCAGTGCTGGCCAGGGGGCGCTGAATGAAAAACTGTTTTTT.

This clonotype was counted ten times or more. The V gene is TRBV28, the J gene TRBJ2-5; 8 nucleotides agree with TRBD2. Germline V gene sequence: CDR1 MDHEN, CDR2 SYDVKM. V lost 1 base, J lost 5 bases, and 6 bases stayed unmatched. CDR3 size: 15 residues. The CDR3 spells CASSLYTSGPETQYF. CDR3 DNA sequence: TGTGCCAGCAGTTTATACACTAGCGGCCCGGAGACCCAGTACTTC.

A few counts support this clonotype. V gene TRBV7-2 combines with J gene TRBJ2-2; 7 nucleotides agree with TRBD2. V lost 1 base to trimming and J lost 8 bases; unmatched junction nucleotides: 7. The CDR3 has 15 residues. The germline V gene encodes CDR1 SGHTA and CDR2 FQGNSA. In nucleotides, the CDR3 is TGTGCCAGCAGCTTAGGGCGCGGGGGAACGGGGGAGCTGTTTTTT. As protein: CASSLGRGGTGELFF. The full variable domain, with the rest looked up from reference TRBV7-2 and TRBJ2-2, is GAGVSQSPSNKVTEKGKDVELRCDPISGHTALYWYRQSLGQGLEFLIYFQGNSAPDKSGLPSDRFSAERTGGSVSTLTIQRTQQEDSAVYLCASSLGRGGTGELFFGEGSRLTVL.

A few counts support this clonotype. This chain links TRBV5-1 with TRBJ2-1, with 8 bases aligning to TRBD2. The V and J ends lost 3 bases and 5 bases, in that order; junction bases with no gene match: 13. The CDR3 has 17 amino acids. Germline CDR1 and CDR2: SGHRS and YFSETQ. CDR3 in amino acids: CASSWTGGSGTHNEQFF. DNA for the CDR3: TGCGCCAGCAGCTGGACGGGAGGTAGCGGGACCCACAATGAGCAGTTCTTC.

This clonotype was observed at least ten times. The genes are TRBV6-4 and TRBJ2-2; 8 bases are a match to TRBD1. Germline V lookup: CDR1 MRHNA, CDR2 SNTAGT. The CDR3 sequence is 14 residues long. J gave up 7 bases and V 3 bases, and 4 bases lay outside the gene matches. The CDR3 spells CASSEQGEGGELFF. As DNA, the CDR3 is TGTGCCAGCAGTGAACAGGGGGAAGGCGGGGAGCTGTTTTTT.

Ten or more counts support this clonotype. The CDR3: CASSLVGSPYNEQFF. The CDR3 DNA follows: TGCGCCAGCAGCTTGGTTGGCTCCCCATACAATGAGCAGTTCTTC. The J gene is TRBJ2-1, the V gene TRBV5-1; D not resolved. Germline values: CDR1 SGHRS, CDR2 YFSETQ. CDR3 length equals 15 residues. V was trimmed by 0 bases and J by 4 bases, leaving 11 bases between them.

Concerning this clonotype itself: A read error may explain this, as a much larger clone is one base away. J is TRBJ1-6 and V is TRBV5-1; unclear D gene. The CDR3 has 16 residues. V lost 3 bases and J lost 0, with 10 bases in between. Germline V lookup: CDR1 SGHRS, CDR2 YFSETQ. CDR3 nucleotide sequence: TGCGCCAGCAGCTGGAGGACCAGCTCCTATAATTCACCCCTCCACTTT. As protein: CASSWRTSSYNSPLHF.

This clonotype was counted between two and nine times. This sequence joins TRBV29-1 and TRBJ2-1; unclear D gene. Germline CDR1 and CDR2: SQVTM and ANQGSEA. V lost 6 bases, J lost 5 bases, and 11 bases lay in between. The CDR3 runs to 12 residues. In DNA, the CDR3 is TGCAGCGTCTCTTGGACCAACAATGAGCAGTTCTTC. Amino acids: CSVSWTNNEQFF.

This clonotype was picked up many times. CDR3 sequence (DNA): TGTGCCAGCAGTGTTGTGGGTACCGGGGAGCTGTTTTTT. Protein sequence: CASSVVGTGELFF. The chain uses TRBV6-4 and TRBJ2-2; D gene ambiguous. CDR3 length: 13 amino acids. V shed 4 bases and J shed 5 bases, with 8 bases lying between them. CDR1 and CDR2 (germline): MRHNA, SNTAGT.

This clonotype was recorded at least ten times. The V call is TRBV5-1, the J call TRBJ2-7, with unresolved D. CDR3 size: 13 residues. V shed 2 bases and J shed 1 base, with 7 bases lying between them. Germline assignment: CDR1 SGHRS and CDR2 YFSETQ. The CDR3 region is CASSFRVSYEQYF. DNA of the CDR3: TGCGCCAGCAGCTTTCGGGTTTCCTACGAGCAGTACTTC. Filled out from reference TRBV5-1 and TRBJ2-7, the complete variable domain reads KAGVTQTPRYLIKTRGQQVTLSCSPISGHRSVSWYQQTPGQGLQFLFEYFSETQRNKGNFPGRFSGRQFSNSRSEMNVSTLELGDSALYLCASSFRVSYEQYFGPGTRLTVT.

This clonotype was seen more than once but under ten times. The genes are TRBV7-2 and TRBJ2-7; the D gene is possibly TRBD2 (5 bases). This CDR3 comprises 15 residues. Trimming cost V 5 bases and J 3 bases, with 17 bases left between them. From germline, CDR1 is SGHTA and CDR2 FQGNSA. In DNA, the CDR3 is TGTGCCAGCAGCGGCATATTGGACGGGAACTACGAGCAGTACTTC. Translation: CASSGILDGNYEQYF.